The 4 T cell receptor beta chains given below trace back to one sample, sequenced in a study of T cell clonotyping in hematopoietic cell transplantation. This sample's time point: recipient sample about 28 days before transplant, after cytoreduction. Profiling relied on immunoSEQ multiplex PCR, and the TCRdb table lists in-frame clones only, not all of them. The data show some 30,000 clones, with 60% to 80% seen just once and approximately 5.9% held by the top ten. Sequences were derived from peripheral blood mononuclear cells, sampled before stem cell transplant. The source of these receptors is a man aged 45-65 years with myelodysplastic syndrome. Some clones in this sample may be carry-over from other donors' samples.

V and J are TRBV5-6 and TRBJ2-7; 9 bases align to TRBD1. This CDR3 is 17 amino acids long. Germline V gives CDR1 SGHDT, CDR2 YYEEEE. Germline trimming cut 4 bases from V and 1 base from J; bases unmatched to any gene: 12. The DNA for the CDR3 is TGTGCCAGCAGCCCCCTCACATCCGGGACAGGGTCCTACGAGCAGTACTTC. Amino acids: CASSPLTSGTGSYEQYF.

This clone showed up just a few times. This rearrangement joins TRBV5-6 to TRBJ1-6; D might be TRBD1 (5 bases). This CDR3 has 16 amino acids. The ends were cut back, 3 bases at V and 2 bases at J, with 12 bases in the middle. In germline, CDR1 is SGHDT, CDR2 YYEEEE. The CDR3: CASSWGKNPYNSPLHF. CDR3 DNA sequence: TGTGCCAGCAGCTGGGGCAAAAATCCCTATAATTCACCCCTCCACTTT.

J is TRBJ2-2 and V is TRBV2; possible D gene TRBD1, 6 bases. Trimming pared 8 bases from V and 1 base from J, leaving 11 bases between. The CDR3 consists of 14 residues. Germline V lookup: CDR1 SNHLY, CDR2 FYNNEI. DNA for the CDR3: TGTGCCAGCCGCGGACAGTTGAACACCGGGGAGCTGTTTTTT. Its translation: CASRGQLNTGELFF.

The rearrangement joins TRBV2 to TRBJ2-7, with a possible D match to TRBD2 (6 bases). The CDR3 is 13 amino acids. Germline V gene lookup returns CDR1 SNHLY and CDR2 FYNNEI. V lost 4 bases to trimming and J lost 4 bases, with 11 bases between them. DNA for the CDR3: TGTGCCAGCAGTGGGCCAAGCGGGTACGAGCAGTACTTC. Translation gives CASSGPSGYEQYF.